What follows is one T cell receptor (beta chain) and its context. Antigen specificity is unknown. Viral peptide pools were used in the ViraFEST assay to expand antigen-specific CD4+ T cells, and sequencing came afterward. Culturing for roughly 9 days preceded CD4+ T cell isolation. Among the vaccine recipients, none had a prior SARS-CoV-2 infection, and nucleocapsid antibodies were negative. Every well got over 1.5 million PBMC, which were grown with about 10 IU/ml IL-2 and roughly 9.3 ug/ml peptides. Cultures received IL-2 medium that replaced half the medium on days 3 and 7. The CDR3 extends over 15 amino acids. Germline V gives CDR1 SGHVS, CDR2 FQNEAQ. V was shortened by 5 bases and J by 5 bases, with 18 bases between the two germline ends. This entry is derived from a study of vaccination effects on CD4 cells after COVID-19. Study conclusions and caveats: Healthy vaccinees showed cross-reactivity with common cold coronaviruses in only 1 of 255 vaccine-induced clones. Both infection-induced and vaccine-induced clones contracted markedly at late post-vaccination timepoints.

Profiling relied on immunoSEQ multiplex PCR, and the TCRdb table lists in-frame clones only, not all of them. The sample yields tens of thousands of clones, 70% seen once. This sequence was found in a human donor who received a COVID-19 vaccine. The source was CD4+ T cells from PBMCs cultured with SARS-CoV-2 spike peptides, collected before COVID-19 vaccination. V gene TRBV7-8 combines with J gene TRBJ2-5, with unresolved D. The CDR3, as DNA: TGTGCCAGCAGCCCATCCCCGGGCTCCCGGGAGACCCAGTACTTC. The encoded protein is CASSPSPGSRETQYF.